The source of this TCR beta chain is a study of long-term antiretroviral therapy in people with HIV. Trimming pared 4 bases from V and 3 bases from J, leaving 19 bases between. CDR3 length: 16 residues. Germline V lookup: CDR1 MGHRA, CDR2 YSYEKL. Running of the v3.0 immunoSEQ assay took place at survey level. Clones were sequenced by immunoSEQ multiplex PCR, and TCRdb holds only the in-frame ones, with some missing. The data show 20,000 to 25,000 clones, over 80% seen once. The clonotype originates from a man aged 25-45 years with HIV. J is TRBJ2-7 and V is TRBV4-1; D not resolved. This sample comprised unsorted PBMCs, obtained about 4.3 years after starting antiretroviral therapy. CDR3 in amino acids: CASSPRWPSSRYEQYF. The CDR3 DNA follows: TGCGCCAGCAGCCCCCGGTGGCCCTCAAGTCGCTACGAGCAGTACTTC.